The clone carrying this TCR beta chain was found a few times. With iRepertoire HTBI primers and Arm-PCR of CDR3 regions, TCR beta libraries were built. From the multiplex PCR reads, TCRdb called clonotypes with MiXCR, one entry per CDR3 protein. The top ten clones hold approximately 19% of a sample with around 460,000 distinct CDR3 sequences, roughly 15% of them seen once. The sample is drawn from a study of regulatory T cells in long-lasting Graves disease. Across the whole study: Newly diagnosed Graves' patients took antithyroid drugs under 3 months.

The CDR3 is 14 amino acids. Losses at the gene ends were 5 bases for V and 8 bases for J; bases not matched to a gene: 6. Germline CDR1 SGHTS, CDR2 YDEGEE. The time point is: newly diagnosed GD, antithyroid drugs for less than 3 months. PBMC-derived RNA was used for the TCR library. These data were also filed under a second study, of T cells in Graves' hyperthyroidism and ophthalmopathy. As that study records: Patients counted as stable if ophthalmopathy did not develop within 18 months. Carried out on the TCR CDR3, a first-round RT-PCR used the HTBI primer set. Ophthalmopathy got predicted by the model a median approximately 6 months before its onset.

The sequencing used peripheral blood mononuclear cells (PBMCs), collected at new diagnosis, from a patient treated with antithyroid drugs. This chain links TRBV5-8 with TRBJ2-1; the match to TRBD2 covers 11 bases. The TCR was taken from a woman between 50 and 59 years old with Graves disease. In DNA form, the CDR3 reads TGTGCCAGCAGAAAACTAGCGGGAGTGTATGAGCAGTTCTTC. The encoded protein is CASRKLAGVYEQFF. The whole variable domain, remainder taken from reference TRBV5-8 and TRBJ2-1, is EAGVTQSPTHLIKTRGQQATLRCSPISGHTSVYWYQQALGLGLQFLLWYDEGEERNRGNFPPRFSGRQFPNYSSELNVNALELEDSALYLCASRKLAGVYEQFFGPGTRLTVL.